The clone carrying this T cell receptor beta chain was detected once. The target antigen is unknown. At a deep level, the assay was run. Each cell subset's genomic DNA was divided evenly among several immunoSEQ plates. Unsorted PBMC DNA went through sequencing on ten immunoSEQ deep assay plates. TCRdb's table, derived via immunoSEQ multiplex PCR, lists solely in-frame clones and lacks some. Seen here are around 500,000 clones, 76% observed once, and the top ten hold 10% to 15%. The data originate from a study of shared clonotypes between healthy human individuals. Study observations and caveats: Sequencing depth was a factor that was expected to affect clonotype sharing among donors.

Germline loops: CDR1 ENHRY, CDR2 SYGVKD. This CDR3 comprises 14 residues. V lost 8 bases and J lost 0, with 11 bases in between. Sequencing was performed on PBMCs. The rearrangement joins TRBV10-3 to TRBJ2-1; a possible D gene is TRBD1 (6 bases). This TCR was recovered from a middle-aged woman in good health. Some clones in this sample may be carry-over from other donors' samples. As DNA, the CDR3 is TGTGCCATCGCACAGGGACCCTCCTACAATGAGCAGTTCTTC. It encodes CAIAQGPSYNEQFF.